This T cell receptor (beta chain) was captured in a study of control samples from healthy donors and cancer patients. The V segment lost 5 bases and the J segment 6 bases; nucleotides outside the gene matches: 6. The germline CDR1 and CDR2 sequences are SGHAT and FQNNGV. The CDR3 is made up of 16 amino acids. Generated by immunoSEQ multiplex PCR, the TCRdb table keeps only in-frame clones and is missing some. The sample has 100,000 to 150,000 clones; around 90% are singletons. This receptor was taken from a man younger than 35 in good health. The chain links TRBV11-2 to TRBJ2-1; TRBD2 matches 14 bases. Sequencing was done on a sample of blood. The CDR3 DNA follows: TGTGCCAGCAGCGCGCCGGGACTAGCGGGAGTCAATGAGCAGTTCTTC. Its translation is CASSAPGLAGVNEQFF.